This TCR beta chain was sequenced for a study of shared clonotypes between healthy human individuals. Study-level background: Ranging from 18 to 49 in age, donors were two women and a few men.

The V end lost 3 bases, the J end lost 6 bases, and 14 bases lay between the germline ends. Germline V gene sequence: CDR1 SGHAT, CDR2 FQNNGV. This CDR3 contains 14 residues. In regard to this clone: What it recognizes is unknown.

Study conclusions and caveats: For naive CD4 cells, around 5% of clonotypes were shared across a handful of donors. Researchers found naive subsets generally carried larger estimated richness than memory subsets.

Original processing notes: Junction-only immunoSEQ sequences carried no quality scores, so filtering differed. Libraries were prepared by immunoSEQ multiplex PCR; TCRdb keeps only in-frame clonotypes and omits some of them. V and J calls and clone size are as listed in that table; D and trimming were resolved from the DNA. The sample holds around 720,000 clones, 73% seen once. The sample was memory CD4+ T cells sorted from blood. Subset in this sample: CD45RA-negative fraction. The sequence was obtained from a woman aged 25 to 39 in good health. The V and J genes are TRBV11-2 and TRBJ1-1; D perhaps matches TRBD1 (6 bases). As DNA, the CDR3 is TGTGCCAGCAGCTTGGAGGGAGGGGGAGCTGAAGCTTTCTTT. This encodes CASSLEGGGAEAFF.